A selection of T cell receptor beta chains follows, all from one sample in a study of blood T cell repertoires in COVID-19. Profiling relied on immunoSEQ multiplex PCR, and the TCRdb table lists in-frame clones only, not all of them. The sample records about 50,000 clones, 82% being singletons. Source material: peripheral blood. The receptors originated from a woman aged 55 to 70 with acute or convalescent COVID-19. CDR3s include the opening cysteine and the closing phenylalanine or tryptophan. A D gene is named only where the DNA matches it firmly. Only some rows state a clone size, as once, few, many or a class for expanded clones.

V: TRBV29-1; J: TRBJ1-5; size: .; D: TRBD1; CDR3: CSVGDSQPQHF; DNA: TGCAGCGTTGGGGACAGCCAGCCCCAGCATTTT
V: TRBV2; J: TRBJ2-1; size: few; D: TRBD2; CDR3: CASIRTSGSGNEQFF; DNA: TGTGCCAGCATAAGGACTAGCGGGAGTGGAAATGAGCAGTTCTTC
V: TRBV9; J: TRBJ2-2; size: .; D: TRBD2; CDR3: CASSVLLAGDAGELFF; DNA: TGTGCCAGCAGCGTACTCCTAGCGGGAGACGCCGGGGAGCTGTTTTTT
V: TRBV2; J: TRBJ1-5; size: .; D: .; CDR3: CASRRTENQPQHF; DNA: TGTGCCAGCAGACGAACGGAGAATCAGCCCCAGCATTTT
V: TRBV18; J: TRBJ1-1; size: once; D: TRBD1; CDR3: CASSTDRANVEAFF; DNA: TGTGCCAGCTCTACGGACAGGGCTAATGTTGAAGCTTTCTTT
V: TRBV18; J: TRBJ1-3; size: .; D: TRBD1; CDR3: CASSPTTGSGLAGNTIYF; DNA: TGTGCCAGCTCACCCACGACAGGGTCGGGGCTAGCTGGAAACACCATATATTTT
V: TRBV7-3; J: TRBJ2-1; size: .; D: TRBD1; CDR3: CASSLTAGTGNNEQFF; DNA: TGTGCCAGCAGCTTAACTGCCGGGACAGGGAACAATGAGCAGTTCTTC
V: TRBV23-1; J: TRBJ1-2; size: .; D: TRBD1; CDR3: CASKHTGQGLGYTF; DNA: TGCGCCAGCAAGCACACGGGACAGGGTTTGGGCTACACCTTC
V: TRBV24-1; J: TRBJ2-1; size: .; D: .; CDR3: CATSASWATDSSYNEQFF; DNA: TGTGCCACCAGTGCCTCTTGGGCGACAGATAGCTCCTACAATGAGCAGTTCTTC
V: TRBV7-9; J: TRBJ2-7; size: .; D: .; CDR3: CASSLGPRGVREQYF; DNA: TGTGCCAGCAGCCTCGGACCAAGGGGCGTTCGCGAGCAGTACTTC
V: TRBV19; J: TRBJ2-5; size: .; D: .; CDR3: CATALVGGETQYF; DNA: TGTGCCACCGCCCTCGTGGGGGGAGAGACCCAGTACTTC
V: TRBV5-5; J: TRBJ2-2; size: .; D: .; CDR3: CASSFETDTGELFF; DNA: TGTGCCAGCAGCTTCGAGACAGATACCGGGGAGCTGTTTTTT
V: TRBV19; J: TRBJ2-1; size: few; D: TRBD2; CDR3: CASSIKTSGGLYNEQFF; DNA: TGTGCCAGTAGTATAAAGACTAGCGGGGGGCTCTACAATGAGCAGTTCTTC
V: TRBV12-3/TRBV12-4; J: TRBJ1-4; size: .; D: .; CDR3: CASSLALSEKLFF; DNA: TGTGCCAGCAGTTTAGCGCTAAGTGAAAAACTGTTTTTT
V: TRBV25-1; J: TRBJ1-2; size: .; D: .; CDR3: CASSEPSTGLGYGYTF; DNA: TGTGCCAGCAGTGAACCTTCGACAGGATTAGGCTATGGCTACACCTTC
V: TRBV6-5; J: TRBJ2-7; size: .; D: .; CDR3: CASIPPGGYEQYF; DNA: TGTGCCAGCATCCCCCCCGGGGGCTACGAGCAGTACTTC
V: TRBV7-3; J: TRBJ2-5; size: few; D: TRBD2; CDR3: CASSLGLAGGRETQYF; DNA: TGTGCCAGCAGCCTGGGACTAGCGGGGGGCCGGGAGACCCAGTACTTC
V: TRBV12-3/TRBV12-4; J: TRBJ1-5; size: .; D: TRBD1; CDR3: CASKGALKGPQHF; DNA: TGTGCCAGCAAGGGGGCCCTCAAGGGGCCCCAGCATTTT
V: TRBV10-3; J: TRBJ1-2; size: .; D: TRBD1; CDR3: CAISGTGTHGYTF; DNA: TGTGCCATCAGTGGGACAGGGACCCATGGCTACACCTTC
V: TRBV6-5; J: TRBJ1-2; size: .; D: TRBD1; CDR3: CASSYDRGYGYTF; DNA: TGTGCCAGCAGTTACGACAGGGGCTATGGCTACACCTTC
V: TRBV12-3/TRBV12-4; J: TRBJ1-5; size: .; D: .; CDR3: CASSLYGGQPQHF; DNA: TGTGCCAGCAGTTTATACGGGGGGCAGCCCCAGCATTTT
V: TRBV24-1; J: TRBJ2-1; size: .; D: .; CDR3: CATSVIRGVYNEQFF; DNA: TGTGCCACCAGTGTAATCAGGGGTGTATACAATGAGCAGTTCTTC
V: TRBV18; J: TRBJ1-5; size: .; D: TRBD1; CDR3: CASSRNPGTGLPQHF; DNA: TGTGCCAGCTCACGCAATCCCGGGACAGGGTTGCCCCAGCATTTT
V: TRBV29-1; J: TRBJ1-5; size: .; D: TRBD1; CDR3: CSVGQGAVDQPQHF; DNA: TGCAGCGTAGGACAGGGGGCGGTCGATCAGCCCCAGCATTTT
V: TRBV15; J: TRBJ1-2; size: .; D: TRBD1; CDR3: CATSRLSGDSGYGYTF; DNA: TGTGCCACCAGCAGGTTATCGGGGGACAGCGGTTATGGCTACACCTTC
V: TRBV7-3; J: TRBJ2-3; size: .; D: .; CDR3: CASSLGAPGTDTQYF; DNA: TGTGCCAGCAGCCTAGGGGCCCCGGGCACAGATACGCAGTATTTT
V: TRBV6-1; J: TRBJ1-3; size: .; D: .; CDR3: CASSEGALGVISGNTIYF; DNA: TGTGCCAGCAGTGAGGGGGCACTGGGGGTTATCTCTGGAAACACCATATATTTT
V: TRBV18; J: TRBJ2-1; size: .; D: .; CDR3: CASSPTPGINGEQFF; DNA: TGTGCCAGCTCACCGACCCCCGGGATTAACGGAGAGCAGTTCTTC
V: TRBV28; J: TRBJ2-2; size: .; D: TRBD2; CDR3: CASSWLSGGPRGTGELFF; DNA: TGTGCCAGCAGTTGGCTCAGCGGGGGGCCCCGAGGCACCGGGGAGCTGTTTTTT
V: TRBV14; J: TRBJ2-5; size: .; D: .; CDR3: CASSQGLGGAGQETQYF; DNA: TGTGCCAGCAGCCAAGGTCTAGGGGGGGCCGGGCAAGAGACCCAGTACTTC
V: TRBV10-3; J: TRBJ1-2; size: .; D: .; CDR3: CAISWQANYGYTF; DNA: TGTGCCATCAGTTGGCAGGCTAACTATGGCTACACCTTC
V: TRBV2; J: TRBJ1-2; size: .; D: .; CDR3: CASSAGGPSYGYTF; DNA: TGTGCCAGCAGTGCGGGGGGTCCTAGCTATGGCTACACCTTC
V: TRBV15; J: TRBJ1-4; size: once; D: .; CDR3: CATNVRGGEKLFF; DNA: TGTGCCACCAATGTAAGGGGGGGCGAAAAACTGTTTTTT
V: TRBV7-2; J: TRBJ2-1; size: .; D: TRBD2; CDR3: CASSLMAGGANEQFF; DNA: TGTGCCAGCAGCTTAATGGCGGGAGGTGCCAATGAGCAGTTCTTC
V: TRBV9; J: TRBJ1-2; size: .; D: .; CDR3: CASSPPGGLSGGPYGYTF; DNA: TGTGCCAGCAGCCCTCCTGGGGGGTTGTCTGGGGGTCCCTATGGCTACACCTTC
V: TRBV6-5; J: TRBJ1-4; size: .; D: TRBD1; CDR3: CASSRDSPSEKLFF; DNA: TGTGCCAGCAGTAGGGACAGCCCTAGTGAAAAACTGTTTTTT
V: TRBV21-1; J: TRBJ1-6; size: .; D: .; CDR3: CASTVPGQSSSPLHF; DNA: TGTGCCAGCACTGTACCGGGACAGTCTAGTTCACCCCTCCACTTT
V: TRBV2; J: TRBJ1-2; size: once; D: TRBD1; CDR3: CASTRQGNYGYTF; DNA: TGTGCCAGCACTAGACAGGGTAACTATGGCTACACCTTC
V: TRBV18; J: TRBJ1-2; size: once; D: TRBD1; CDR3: CASSLKPQGAYGYTF; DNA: TGTGCCAGCTCGCTAAAACCCCAGGGGGCGTATGGCTACACCTTC
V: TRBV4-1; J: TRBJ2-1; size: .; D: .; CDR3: CASSQVEGRGEQFF; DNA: TGCGCCAGCAGCCAAGTGGAAGGGCGGGGTGAGCAGTTCTTC
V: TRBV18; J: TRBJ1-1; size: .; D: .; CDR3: CASSLQAGRENTEAFF; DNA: TGTGCCAGCTCACTGCAGGCAGGGAGGGAAAACACTGAAGCTTTCTTT
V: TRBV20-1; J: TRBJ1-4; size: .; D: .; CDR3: CSASPVGEGHEKLFF; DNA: TGCAGTGCTAGTCCGGTAGGGGAAGGGCATGAAAAACTGTTTTTT
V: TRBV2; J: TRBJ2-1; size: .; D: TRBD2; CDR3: CASSAGLAGNNEQFF; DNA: TGTGCCAGCAGCGCGGGACTAGCGGGAAACAATGAGCAGTTCTTC
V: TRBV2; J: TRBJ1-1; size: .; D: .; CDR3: CASSQTGMNTEAFF; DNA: TGTGCCAGCAGTCAAACAGGGATGAACACTGAAGCTTTCTTT
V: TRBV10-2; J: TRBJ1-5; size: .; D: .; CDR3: CASSSGVAQPQHF; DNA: TGCGCCAGCAGTTCAGGGGTTGCTCAGCCCCAGCATTTT
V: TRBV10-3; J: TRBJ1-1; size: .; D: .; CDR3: CAISESDTQGTEAFF; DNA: TGTGCCATCAGTGAGTCGGACACCCAAGGTACTGAAGCTTTCTTT
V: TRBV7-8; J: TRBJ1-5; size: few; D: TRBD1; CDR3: CASSPGTGGGQPQHF; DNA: TGTGCCAGCAGCCCTGGGACAGGGGGAGGTCAGCCCCAGCATTTT
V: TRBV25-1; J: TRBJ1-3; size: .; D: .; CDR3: CASSDRQDLFSGNTIYF; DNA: TGTGCCAGCAGTGATCGACAGGATTTGTTCTCTGGAAACACCATATATTTT
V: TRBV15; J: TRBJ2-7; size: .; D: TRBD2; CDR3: CATSRETSGGLDEQYF; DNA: TGTGCCACCAGCAGAGAAACAAGCGGGGGGCTTGACGAGCAGTACTTC